The clone carrying this T cell receptor (beta chain) is a singleton in its sample. The sample comes from a study of blood T cell repertoires in COVID-19. As for the study in general: Samples of COVID-19 (acute and convalescent) were obtained from the United States, Italy and Spain. In each case, the material was cDNA or gDNA derived from T cells, B-cell-depleted T cells, or PBMCs.

Authors' processing steps: The assay estimated nucleated cells by amplifying reference gene primers. Using immunoSEQ multiplex PCR, the repertoire was profiled, and TCRdb retains in-frame clones only, with some absent. V and J calls and clone size are those listed in that table; D and trimming were worked out from the DNA. The sample shows roughly 190,000 clones, 80% to 85% of them seen only once. This CDR3 contains 12 residues. Per germline, CDR1 MNHEY and CDR2 SVGAGI. The junction had 8 bases not matched to a gene; V was cut back by 10 bases and J by 7 bases. The chain combines TRBV6-5 with TRBJ2-5, with 8 bases fitting TRBD2. Material for sequencing was peripheral blood. The origin of this receptor is a woman between 40 and 50 years old with acute or convalescent COVID-19. This chain's CDR3 is CATNGGAGTQYF. The CDR3 DNA follows: TGTGCCACAAACGGGGGGGCGGGGACCCAGTACTTC.